This TCR beta chain stems from a study of blood T cell repertoires in COVID-19. Overall study context: Sites in the United States, Italy and Spain provided acute and convalescent COVID-19 samples.

Germline V lookup: CDR1 MGHRA, CDR2 YSYEKL. The CDR3 covers 14 residues. J lost 9 bases, V lost 6 bases, and 6 bases had no gene match. Authors' analysis steps: The assay estimated nucleated cells by amplifying reference gene primers. TCRdb's copy holds only in-frame clones and misses some; the assay was immunoSEQ multiplex PCR. The V and J calls and clone size come from that table; D and trimming were worked out from the DNA. Of some 320,000 clones detected, roughly 89% appear once; the ten largest clones hold under 3%. Enrolled through a virtual design, the participants were between roughly 18 and 100 years of age and came from 24 US areas. All exposed participants met a person with COVID-19 within 2 weeks before entering the study.

The V gene is TRBV4-1, the J gene TRBJ1-6; 9 bases agree with TRBD1. The sequence was obtained from a woman aged 45 to 65 who had been exposed to COVID-19. The material sequenced was PBMCs or T cells enriched from blood (not recorded which). CDR3 bases: TGCGCCAGCAGTCCCGGGACAGGGACTTCACCCCTCCACTTT. Amino acid sequence: CASSPGTGTSPLHF.